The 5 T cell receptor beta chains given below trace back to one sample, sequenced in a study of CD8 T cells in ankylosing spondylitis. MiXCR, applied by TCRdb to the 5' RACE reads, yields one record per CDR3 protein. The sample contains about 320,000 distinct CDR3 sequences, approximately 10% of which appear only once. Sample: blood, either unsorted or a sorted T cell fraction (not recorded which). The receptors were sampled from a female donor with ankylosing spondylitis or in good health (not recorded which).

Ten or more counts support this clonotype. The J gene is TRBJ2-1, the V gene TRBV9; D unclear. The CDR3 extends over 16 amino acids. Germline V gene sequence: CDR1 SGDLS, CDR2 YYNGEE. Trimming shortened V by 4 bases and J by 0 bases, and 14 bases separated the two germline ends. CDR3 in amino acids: CASSRSGLSSYNEQFF. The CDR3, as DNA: TGTGCCAGCAGCCGCTCGGGTTTGAGCTCCTACAATGAGCAGTTCTTC. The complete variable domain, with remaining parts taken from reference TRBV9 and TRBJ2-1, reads DSGVTQTPKHLITATGQRVTLRCSPRSGDLSVYWYQQSLDQGLQFLIQYYNGEERAKGNILERFSAQQFPDLHSELNLSSLELGDSALYFCASSRSGLSSYNEQFFGPGTRLTVL.

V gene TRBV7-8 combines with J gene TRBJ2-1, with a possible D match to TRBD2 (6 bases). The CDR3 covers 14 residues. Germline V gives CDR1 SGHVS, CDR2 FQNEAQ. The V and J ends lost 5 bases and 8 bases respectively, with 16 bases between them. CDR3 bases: TGTGCCAGCAGCCCCCCTTGGCAGCGGGATGAGCAGTTCTTC. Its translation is CASSPPWQRDEQFF.

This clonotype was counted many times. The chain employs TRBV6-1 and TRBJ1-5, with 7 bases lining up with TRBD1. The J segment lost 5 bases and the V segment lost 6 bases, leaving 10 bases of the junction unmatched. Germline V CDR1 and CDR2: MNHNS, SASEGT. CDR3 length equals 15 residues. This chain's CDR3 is CASSSLDRVDQPQHF. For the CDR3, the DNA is TGTGCCAGCAGCTCACTAGACAGGGTGGATCAGCCCCAGCATTTT.

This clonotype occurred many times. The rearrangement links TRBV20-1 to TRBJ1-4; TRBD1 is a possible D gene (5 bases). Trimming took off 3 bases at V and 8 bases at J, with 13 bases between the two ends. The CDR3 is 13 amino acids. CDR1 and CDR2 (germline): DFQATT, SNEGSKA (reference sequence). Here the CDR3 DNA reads TGCAGTGCTAGTTTGTCAGGGTTAGAAAAACTGTTTTTT. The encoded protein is CSASLSGLEKLFF.

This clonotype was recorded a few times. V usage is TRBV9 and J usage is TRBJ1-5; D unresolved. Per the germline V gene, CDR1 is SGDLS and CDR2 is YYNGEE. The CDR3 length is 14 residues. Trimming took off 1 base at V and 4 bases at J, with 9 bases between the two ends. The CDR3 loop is CASSVTAENQPQHF. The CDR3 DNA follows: TGTGCCAGCAGCGTAACAGCGGAGAATCAGCCCCAGCATTTT.